This is a list of T cell receptor beta chains from one sample in a study of T cell responses to AZD1222 COVID-19 vaccine. This table comes from immunoSEQ multiplex PCR, and its TCRdb copy is limited to in-frame clones, with some not included. The table records approximately 170,000 clones, 75% to 95% of them present only once. The sequencing here drew on peripheral blood, taken on day 0 of AZD1222 vaccination. All receptors derive from an adult in good health. CDR3s include the opening cysteine and the closing phenylalanine or tryptophan. A D gene is named only where the DNA matches it firmly. A clone size is listed for some rows: how often the clone was seen (once, few, many), or a class if it is expanded.

D gene | J gene | V gene | clone size | CDR3 DNA | CDR3 protein
NA | TRBJ1-5 | TRBV2 | NA | TGTGCCAGCAGTGAGTACAGAAATCAGCCCCAGCATTTT | CASSEYRNQPQHF
NA | TRBJ1-2 | TRBV28 | NA | TGTGCCAGCAGGGAACCTACGGGCCGTAACTATGGCTACACCTTC | CASREPTGRNYGYTF
TRBD2 | TRBJ2-1 | TRBV29-1 | NA | TGCAGCGGAGGACTAGGAAATGAGCAGTTCTTC | CSGGLGNEQFF
TRBD2 | TRBJ2-4 | TRBV30 | NA | TGTGCCTGGAGTGAAGGACTAGCTCGAGGGCCCCTAGCCAAAAACATTCAGTACTTC | CAWSEGLARGPLAKNIQYF
NA | TRBJ2-5 | TRBV2 | NA | TGTGCCAGCAGTCCTGGGGAGACCCAGTACTTC | CASSPGETQYF
NA | TRBJ2-3 | TRBV5-6 | NA | TGTGCCAGCAGCTTTGGTGGGATCAGCACAGATACGCAGTATTTT | CASSFGGISTDTQYF
TRBD2 | TRBJ2-3 | TRBV7-6 | NA | TGTGCCAGCAGCGCTTTAGCGGGAGTCCAAGATACGCAGTATTTT | CASSALAGVQDTQYF
NA | TRBJ1-6 | TRBV7-8 | NA | TGTGCCAGCAGCTGGGGAGTTGTTCGTAATTCACCCCTCCACTTT | CASSWGVVRNSPLHF
NA | TRBJ1-5 | TRBV5-1 | NA | TGCGCCAGCAGCCTGGGGGGTCCCGGTCAGCCCCAGCATTTT | CASSLGGPGQPQHF
NA | TRBJ1-6 | TRBV6-5 | NA | TGTGCCAGCAGTTACACACAGTTTAATTCACCCCTCCACTTT | CASSYTQFNSPLHF
NA | TRBJ1-4 | TRBV5-1 | NA | TGCGCCAGCAGCTCCCAGGGAATGGCTAATGAAAAACTGTTTTTT | CASSSQGMANEKLFF
NA | TRBJ1-2 | TRBV18 | NA | TGTGCCGGATGCAAGGGAGATCTTTATGGCTACACCTTC | CAGCKGDLYGYTF
TRBD2 | TRBJ2-7 | TRBV6-5 | NA | TGTGCCTCTAGCGGGCCGTCCTACGAGCAGTACTTC | CASSGPSYEQYF
TRBD2 | TRBJ2-1 | TRBV10-3 | NA | TGTGCCATCAGACTAGCGGGACTCAATGAGCAGTTCTTC | CAIRLAGLNEQFF
NA | TRBJ1-5 | TRBV18 | NA | TGTGCCAGCTCACCACCTGGGGTGGACAATCAGCCCCAGCATTTT | CASSPPGVDNQPQHF
TRBD2 | TRBJ2-3 | TRBV19 | NA | TGTGCCAGTAGTTCTCCGGGACTAGCGGCTACTACAGATACGCAGTATTTT | CASSSPGLAATTDTQYF
NA | TRBJ1-6 | TRBV27 | NA | TGTGCCAGCAGCCCTGGCGCGGGAGGGGATAATTCACCCCTCCACTTT | CASSPGAGGDNSPLHF
TRBD2 | TRBJ2-1 | TRBV7-3 | NA | TGTGCCAGCAGCTTAGGGACTAGCGGACTAATCTCACGGCAGTTCTTC | CASSLGTSGLISRQFF
TRBD2 | TRBJ2-1 | TRBV18 | NA | TGTGCCAGCTCACCACCGTACGTGCGGGAGGGCCTAAACTACAATGAGCAGTTCTTC | CASSPPYVREGLNYNEQFF
TRBD1 | TRBJ2-7 | TRBV19 | NA | TGTGCCAGTAGTCTCCGACAGGGCCCCTACGAGCAGTACTTC | CASSLRQGPYEQYF
TRBD2 | TRBJ2-3 | TRBV29-1 | NA | TGCAGCGTCGTACCTAGCGGGAGAAGTACAGATACGCAGTATTTT | CSVVPSGRSTDTQYF
NA | TRBJ1-2 | TRBV14 | NA | TGTGCCAGCAGCCCTCGCATTGGTAGTGCGTCTGGTAATTCGACCTTC | CASSPRIGSASGNSTF
NA | TRBJ1-1 | TRBV2 | NA | TGTGCCAGCAGTGAGGGGGAAAACACTGAAGCTTTCTTT | CASSEGENTEAFF
NA | TRBJ1-5 | TRBV19 | NA | TGTGCCAGTAGTAAGAACAGAAATCAGCCCCAGCATTTT | CASSKNRNQPQHF
TRBD2 | TRBJ2-2 | TRBV7-9 | once | TGTGCCAGCAGCGCCCTTTCGGCGGGAGGGCCCCTGACCGCGGAGCTGTTTTTT | CASSALSAGGPLTAELFF
TRBD1 | TRBJ2-7 | TRBV5-4 | NA | TGTGCCAGCAGCGGACAGGGCTACGAGCAGTACTTC | CASSGQGYEQYF
NA | TRBJ2-3 | TRBV11-2 | NA | TGTGCCAGCAGCCCACCGGATCAAAAAGGAACAGATACGCAGTATTTT | CASSPPDQKGTDTQYF
NA | TRBJ2-7 | TRBV7-7 | NA | TGTGCTAGCAGCCCAACCCTAGCGCAGGACTACGAGCAGTACTTC | CASSPTLAQDYEQYF